What follows is one TCR beta chain and its context. Its antigen is currently unknown. The data stem from a study of OX40 agonist ivuxolimab in advanced cancers. Study information: Partial responses occurred in Three dose-escalation patients, one with hepatocellular carcinoma and two with cutaneous melanoma.

Findings and caveats of the study: The expanded peripheral T cells' antigen specificity was not determined. Clonal expansion was seen in CD4+ and CD8+ blood T cells by week 6 at 0.1 to 3.0 mg/kg.

Prior autoimmune disease or systemic immunosuppression barred patients. Per the germline V gene, CDR1 is SGHRS and CDR2 is YFSETQ. With 1 base removed from V and 1 base from J, the gap between germline ends came to 11 bases. The CDR3 length is 15 residues. Produced via immunoSEQ multiplex PCR; TCRdb's table is partial and in-frame only. The sample consists of 50,000 to 65,000 clones, 87% of them appearing once. The chain employs TRBV5-1 and TRBJ2-5; perhaps D is TRBD1 or TRBD2 (5 bases each). This TCR came from an adult with an advanced solid tumor such as melanoma, head and neck, liver or kidney cancer. Source: CD4+ or CD8+ T cells sorted from blood, taken in a trial of the OX40 agonist ivuxolimab. The CDR3 sequence is CASSLFSGTQETQYF. Written as DNA, the CDR3 is TGCGCCAGCAGCTTGTTCTCGGGGACCCAAGAGACCCAGTACTTC.